This TCR beta chain is from a study of shared clonotypes between healthy human individuals. This CDR3 is 12 amino acids long. V shed 5 bases and J shed 2 bases, with 4 bases lying between them. The germline V gene has CDR1 SEHNR and CDR2 FQNEAQ (reference sequence). Sequencing used immunoSEQ multiplex PCR; TCRdb keeps in-frame clones, though not all of them. The data show 730,000 or so clones, less than 80% seen once. Splitting the CD4+ cells yielded a CD45RA+ naive subset and a CD45RA-negative memory subset. The rearrangement links TRBV7-9 to TRBJ1-3; no definite D call. Sequencing was performed on memory CD4+ T cells sorted from blood. Subset described: CD45RA-negative fraction. The receptor was isolated from a woman aged 25 to 39 in good health. CDR3 nucleotide sequence: TGTGCCAGCAGCCCACCTGGAAACACCATATATTTT. Its protein product is CASSPPGNTIYF.